These 17 T cell receptor beta chains share one sample of origin, sequenced in a study of human T cells and chemical hapten exposure (dated by TCRdb to 2020 to 2022). Interpreted using the paper, the time point label stands for: patch test 3, about 24 weeks after DPC sensitization. The treatment or condition label, as the study defines it: therapeutic diphenylcyclopropenone sensitization with weekly scalp DPC. The library relied on RACE. Instrument on record: NextSeq 500. TCRdb itself trimmed the public reads at Q25 with fastp, ran MiXCR and retained productive beta chains. CDR3 protein sequences are deduplicated, and each keeps its most common genes and DNA. The sample records tens of thousands of distinct CDR3 sequences, more than 10% of which are singletons. About 4% of the sample lies in the top ten. This specimen was whole blood, taken in connection with sensitization to the hapten diphenylcyclopropenone (DPC). The receptors stem from a woman aged 45-60 years with alopecia areata. Some clones in this sample may be carry-over from other donors' samples.

V and J are TRBV6-1 and TRBJ2-3; D unclear. Germline CDR1 is MNHNS and CDR2 is SASEGT. This CDR3 comprises 15 residues. The V gene lost 0 bases and the J gene lost 0 bases, with 7 bases spanning the gap. The CDR3 protein is CASSEAYASTDTQYF. The CDR3 DNA reads as TGTGCCAGCAGTGAAGCGTATGCCAGCACAGATACGCAGTATTTT.

V is TRBV11-3 and J is TRBJ2-3; TRBD1 aligns across 11 bases. J gave up 1 base and V 5 bases, and 8 bases lay outside the gene matches. Germline CDR1 reads SGHNT; CDR2 reads YENEEA. There are 17 residues in the CDR3. The CDR3 protein is CASSLRTGGVGTDTQYF. CDR3 in DNA: TGTGCCAGCAGCCTCAGGACAGGGGGCGTCGGCACAGATACGCAGTATTTT.

This clonotype was seen at least ten times. The V and J genes are TRBV19 and TRBJ2-5, with 8 nucleotides matching TRBD2. The germline V gene encodes CDR1 LNHDA and CDR2 SQIVND (reference sequence). The CDR3 sequence is 15 residues long. With V trimmed by 5 bases and J by 3 bases, 8 bases remained unmatched. The CDR3 coding sequence is TGTGCCAGTAGTCCCCGCGGAGCGGGAGAAGAGACCCAGTACTTC. Protein sequence: CASSPRGAGEETQYF.

This clonotype was seen repeatedly, ten times or more. As DNA, the CDR3 is TGTGCCTGGAGTGTTGCAGGGAGAGAAACTGAAGCTTTCTTT. It is translated as CAWSVAGRETEAFF. The chain employs TRBV30 and TRBJ1-1, with D possibly TRBD1 on 5 matching bases. V was trimmed by 0 bases and J by 5 bases, leaving 13 bases between them. The CDR3 length is 14 residues. CDR1 is GTSNPN and CDR2 is SVGIG in the germline V gene (reference sequence).

This clonotype occurred a few times. This chain connects TRBV20-1 to TRBJ1-5, with D unclear. The CDR3 spans 12 residues. Germline loops: CDR1 DFQATT, CDR2 SNEGSKA (reference sequence). The germline V and J ends were trimmed by 6 bases and 6 bases, with 12 bases remaining between them. The CDR3 nucleotides read TGCAGTGCCAGCCGGGGTACTCAGCCCCAGCATTTT. Translated: CSASRGTQPQHF.

This clonotype occurred many times. This chain links TRBV10-2 with TRBJ2-7; a weak D match, TRBD1 (6 bases). Per the germline V gene, CDR1 is WSHSY and CDR2 is SAAADI. V was trimmed by 8 bases and J by 2 bases, leaving 13 bases between them. CDR3 size: 13 residues. This CDR3 is CASGGQLAYEQYF. The CDR3 DNA follows: TGCGCCAGCGGTGGACAGTTAGCCTACGAGCAGTACTTC.

At least ten counts were recorded for this clonotype. The CDR3 is CASSDTSGTVYNEQFF. CDR3 DNA sequence: TGTGCCAGCAGTGATACTAGCGGGACGGTCTACAATGAGCAGTTCTTC. The V gene is TRBV2, the J gene TRBJ2-1; 10 bases match TRBD2. CDR1 and CDR2 from the germline V gene are SNHLY and FYNNEI. The CDR3 totals 16 residues. V dropped 3 bases and J dropped 3; count of bases not matched to a gene: 5. Supplemented by reference TRBV2 and TRBJ2-1, the full variable domain reads EPEVTQTPSHQVTQMGQEVILRCVPISNHLYFYWYRQILGQKVEFLVSFYNNEISEKSEIFDDQFSVERPDGSNFTLKIRSTKLEDSAMYFCASSDTSGTVYNEQFFGPGTRLTVL.

The genes are TRBV10-3 and TRBJ1-5; D may be TRBD1 (5 bases). With 3 bases removed from V and 5 bases from J, the gap between germline ends came to 14 bases. This CDR3 is built from 15 residues. CDR1 and CDR2 from the germline V gene are ENHRY and SYGVKD. The CDR3 is CAISEGQGRDQPQHF. Here the CDR3 DNA reads TGTGCCATCAGTGAAGGTCAGGGAAGGGATCAGCCCCAGCATTTT.

This clonotype was counted many times. The CDR3 sequence: CASSSTSGWSEQFF. The DNA of the CDR3 is TGTGCCAGCAGTTCGACTAGCGGGTGGTCTGAGCAGTTCTTC. This sequence joins TRBV12-3 or TRBV12-4 and TRBJ2-1; 10 bases align to TRBD2. J lost 9 bases, V lost 4 bases, and 6 bases had no gene match. This CDR3 spans 14 amino acids.

A single count supports this clonotype. The chain has TRBV27 and TRBJ2-7, with D perhaps matching TRBD1 or TRBD2 (5 bases each). Trimming shortened V by 5 bases and J by 2 bases, and 16 bases separated the two germline ends. Germline V gives CDR1 MNHEY, CDR2 SMNVEV (reference sequence). CDR3 length: 15 amino acids. CDR3 DNA: TGTGCCAGCAGTCCTGGGACCCTCTGGGCCTACGAGCAGTACTTC. As protein: CASSPGTLWAYEQYF.

The table lists this clonotype with a few counts. This chain links TRBV7-2 with TRBJ2-1, with TRBD2 identical over 9 bases. J was trimmed by 7 bases and V by 4 bases; bases with no gene match: 11. The CDR3 extends over 16 amino acids. The germline CDR1 and CDR2 sequences are SGHTA and FQGNSA. The CDR3 here is CASSSSAGGVRNEQFF. Here the CDR3 DNA reads TGTGCCAGCAGCTCCTCAGCGGGGGGCGTCAGAAATGAGCAGTTCTTC.

This clonotype has at least ten counts. The J gene is TRBJ2-7, the V gene TRBV7-2, with D tentatively TRBD1 or TRBD2 (6 bases each). The germline V gene encodes CDR1 SGHTA and CDR2 FQGNSA. V lost 5 bases and J 2 bases, leaving 16 bases between the germline ends. There are 15 residues in the CDR3. The CDR3 region is CASSPRAGGPYEQYF. Written as DNA, the CDR3 is TGTGCCAGCAGCCCCCGGGCTGGGGGGCCCTACGAGCAGTACTTC.

This clonotype was seen repeatedly, ten times or more. The chain links TRBV6-2 or TRBV6-3 to TRBJ2-1; the match to TRBD2 covers 12 bases. The CDR3 has 13 residues. Losses at the gene ends were 9 bases for V and 6 bases for J; bases not matched to a gene: 3. Germline CDR1 is MNHEY and CDR2 is SVGEGT. The CDR3 is CASQLAGGNEQFF. The DNA for the CDR3 is TGTGCCAGTCAACTAGCGGGAGGCAATGAGCAGTTCTTC.

This clonotype was detected ten times or more. The J gene is TRBJ2-1, the V gene TRBV29-1, with a tentative D call TRBD1 (5 bases). This CDR3 is built from 14 residues. The germline V gene has CDR1 SQVTM and CDR2 ANQGSEA. V was trimmed by 3 bases and J by 0 bases, leaving 9 bases between them. CDR3 nucleotide sequence: TGCAGCGTTGACAGGGTAAGCTCCTACAATGAGCAGTTCTTC. Translated, it gives CSVDRVSSYNEQFF.

This clonotype was counted ten times or more. V usage is TRBV5-1 and J usage is TRBJ1-4; D is undetermined. V dropped 3 bases and J dropped 6 bases, with 15 bases sitting between them. Looked up from germline, CDR1 is SGHRS and CDR2 is YFSETQ. CDR3 size: 15 residues. The CDR3 sequence: CASSSPGERDEKLFF. CDR3 in DNA: TGCGCCAGCAGCTCGCCGGGAGAGCGGGATGAAAAACTGTTTTTT. The whole variable domain, remainder taken from reference TRBV5-1 and TRBJ1-4, is KAGVTQTPRYLIKTRGQQVTLSCSPISGHRSVSWYQQTPGQGLQFLFEYFSETQRNKGNFPGRFSGRQFSNSRSEMNVSTLELGDSALYLCASSSPGERDEKLFFGSGTQLSVL.

The CDR3 spells CASSVLRGLASTDTQYF. The DNA for the CDR3 is TGTGCCAGCAGCGTCCTTAGGGGACTAGCCTCCACAGATACGCAGTATTTT. The J gene is TRBJ2-3, the V gene TRBV11-2; 9 nucleotides line up with TRBD2. In germline, CDR1 is SGHAT, CDR2 FQNNGV. J was trimmed by 2 bases and V by 5 bases; bases with no gene match: 11. CDR3 size: 17 residues.

This clonotype was observed many times. The rearrangement uses TRBV7-3 and TRBJ1-6; 9 bases agree with TRBD1. The V segment lost 4 bases and the J segment 10 bases; nucleotides outside the gene matches: 8. The germline CDR1 and CDR2 sequences are SGHTA and FQGTGA. This CDR3 has 15 amino acids. The CDR3 nucleotides read TGTGCCAGCAGCTCTACAGGGGGCTATCGGTCACCCCTCCACTTT. It translates to CASSSTGGYRSPLHF.